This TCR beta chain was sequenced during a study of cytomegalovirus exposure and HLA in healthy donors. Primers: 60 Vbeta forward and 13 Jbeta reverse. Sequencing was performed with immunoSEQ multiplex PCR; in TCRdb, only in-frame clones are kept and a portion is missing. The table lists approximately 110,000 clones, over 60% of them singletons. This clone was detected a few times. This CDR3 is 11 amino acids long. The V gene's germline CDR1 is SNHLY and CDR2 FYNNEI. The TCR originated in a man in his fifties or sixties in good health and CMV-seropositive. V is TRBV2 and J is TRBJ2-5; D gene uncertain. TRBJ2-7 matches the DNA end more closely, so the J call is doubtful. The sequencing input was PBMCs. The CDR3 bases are TGTGCCAGCAGGAGCTCCTACGAGCAGTACTTC. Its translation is CASRSSYEQYF.